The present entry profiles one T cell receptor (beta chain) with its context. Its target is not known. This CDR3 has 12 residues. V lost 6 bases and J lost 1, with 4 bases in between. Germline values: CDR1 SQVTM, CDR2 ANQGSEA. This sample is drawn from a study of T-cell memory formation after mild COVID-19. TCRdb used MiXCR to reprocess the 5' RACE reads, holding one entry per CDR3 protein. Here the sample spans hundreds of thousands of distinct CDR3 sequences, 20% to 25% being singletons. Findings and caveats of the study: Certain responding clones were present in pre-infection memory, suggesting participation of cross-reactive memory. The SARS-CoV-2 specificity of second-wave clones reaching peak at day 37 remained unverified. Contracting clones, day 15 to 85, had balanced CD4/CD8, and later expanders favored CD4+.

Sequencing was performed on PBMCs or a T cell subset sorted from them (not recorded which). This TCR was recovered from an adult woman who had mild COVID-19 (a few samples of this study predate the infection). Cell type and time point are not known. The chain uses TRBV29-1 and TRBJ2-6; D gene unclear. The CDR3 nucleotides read TGCAGCGTCTTATCTGGGGCCAACGTCCTGACTTTC. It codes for CSVLSGANVLTF.